The clone carrying this T cell receptor (beta chain) was counted at least ten times. Its antigen is currently unknown. TCR beta CDR3 regions were amplified from RNA. The primer set for the first-round RT-PCR of the TCR CDR3 was HTBI. A single record per CDR3 protein comes from TCRdb applying MiXCR to the multiplex PCR reads. The sample has 450,000 to 550,000 distinct CDR3 sequences, roughly a quarter seen once. The sample originates from a study of T cells in Graves' hyperthyroidism and ophthalmopathy. The length of the CDR3 is 14 residues. CDR1 and CDR2 from the germline V gene are SGHRS and YFSETQ. V lost 7 bases, J lost 3 bases, and 10 bases stayed unmatched. Overall study results and limits: The model's output predicted ophthalmopathy at a median of roughly 6.9 months prior to onset. A model built on 13 V-J features separated ophthalmopathy from stable hyperthyroidism.

The TCR was taken from a woman in her 30s with Graves' ophthalmopathy. V and J are TRBV5-1 and TRBJ2-7, with 7 bases fitting TRBD1. The sample taken for sequencing was blood. The CDR3 region is CASGPTGQDYEQYF. CDR3 coding DNA: TGCGCCAGCGGACCGACAGGGCAAGACTACGAGCAGTACTTC.